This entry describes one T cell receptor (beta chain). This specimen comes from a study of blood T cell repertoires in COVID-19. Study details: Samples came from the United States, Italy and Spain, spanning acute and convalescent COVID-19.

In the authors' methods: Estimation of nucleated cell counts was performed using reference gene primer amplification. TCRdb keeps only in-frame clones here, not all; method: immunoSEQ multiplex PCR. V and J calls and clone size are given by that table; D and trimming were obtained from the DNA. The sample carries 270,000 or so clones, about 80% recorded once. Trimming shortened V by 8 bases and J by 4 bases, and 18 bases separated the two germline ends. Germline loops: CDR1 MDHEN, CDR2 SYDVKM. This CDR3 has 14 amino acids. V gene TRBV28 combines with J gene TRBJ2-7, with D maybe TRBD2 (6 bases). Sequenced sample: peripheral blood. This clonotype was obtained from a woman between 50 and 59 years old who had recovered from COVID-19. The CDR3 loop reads CASPPGVDNYEQYF. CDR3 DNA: TGTGCCAGCCCCCCGGGGGTGGATAATTACGAGCAGTACTTC. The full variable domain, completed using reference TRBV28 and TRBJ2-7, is DVKVTQSSRYLVKRTGEKVFLECVQDMDHENMFWYRQDPGLGLRLIYFSYDVKMKEKGDIPEGYSVSREKKERFSLILESASTNQTSMYLCASPPGVDNYEQYFGPGTRLTVT.